This TCR beta chain was captured by sequencing in a study of shared clonotypes between healthy human individuals. The assay was immunoSEQ multiplex PCR, and TCRdb's table has in-frame clones only and misses some. This sample has over a million clones, with approximately 80% found just once. Trimming at V came to 8 bases and at J to 0 bases, leaving 8 bases not matched to a gene. CDR1 is SGHRS, CDR2 YFSETQ, per germline. CDR3 length equals 15 residues. The study drew its donors from healthy HIV-negative adults without recent acute infections or vaccinations. Each sample came from a Caucasian adult donor living in Nashville, Tennessee.

The J gene is TRBJ2-3, the V gene TRBV5-1; 8 bases line up with TRBD2. The clonotype comes from a man aged 18 to 29 in good health. Some clones in this sample may be carry-over from other donors' samples. The sequenced sample consisted of memory CD4+ T cells from PBMCs. As to subset: CD45RA-negative fraction. CDR3 region: CASSNSGDSTDTQYF. The CDR3 DNA reads TGCGCCAGTTCTAATAGCGGGGATAGCACAGATACGCAGTATTTT.